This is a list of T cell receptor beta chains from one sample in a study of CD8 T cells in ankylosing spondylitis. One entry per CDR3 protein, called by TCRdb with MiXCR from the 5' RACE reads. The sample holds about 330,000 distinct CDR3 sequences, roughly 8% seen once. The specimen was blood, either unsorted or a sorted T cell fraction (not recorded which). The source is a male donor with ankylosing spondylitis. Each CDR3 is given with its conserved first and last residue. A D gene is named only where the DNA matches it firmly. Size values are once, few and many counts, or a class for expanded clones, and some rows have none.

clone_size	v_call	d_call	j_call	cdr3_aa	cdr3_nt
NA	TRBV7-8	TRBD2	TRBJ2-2	CASSLIASGGSPDTGELFF	TGTGCCAGCAGCTTAATCGCTAGCGGGGGGTCTCCGGACACCGGGGAGCTGTTTTTT
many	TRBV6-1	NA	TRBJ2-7	CASSDHGDSYEQYF	TGTGCCAGCAGTGATCACGGGGACTCCTACGAGCAGTACTTC
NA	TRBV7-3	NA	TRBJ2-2	CASSSQGGFGELFF	TGTGCCAGCAGCTCCCAAGGAGGGTTCGGGGAGCTGTTTTTT
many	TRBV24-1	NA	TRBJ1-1	CATSDLRSWGWPEAFF	TGTGCCACCAGTGATTTGCGGTCTTGGGGGTGGCCTGAAGCTTTCTTT
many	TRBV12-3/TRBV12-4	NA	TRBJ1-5	CASSPWMGAQHF	TGTGCCAGCAGTCCATGGATGGGGGCCCAGCATTTT
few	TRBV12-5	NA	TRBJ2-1	CASGRGEFNEQFF	TGTGCTAGTGGACGAGGGGAGTTCAATGAGCAGTTCTTC
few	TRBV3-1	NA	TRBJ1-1	CASSHDNRRGWNTEAFF	TGTGCCAGCAGCCACGACAACAGGAGGGGTTGGAACACTGAAGCTTTCTTT
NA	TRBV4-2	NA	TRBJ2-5	CASSPIRGDQETQYF	TGTGCCAGCAGCCCTATACGAGGGGACCAAGAGACCCAGTACTTC
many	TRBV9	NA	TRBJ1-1	CASSSRMAASEAFF	TGTGCCAGCAGCTCTCGGATGGCAGCGAGTGAAGCTTTCTTT
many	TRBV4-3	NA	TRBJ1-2	CASSQEDLYGYTF	TGCGCCAGCAGCCAAGAGGACCTCTATGGCTACACCTTC
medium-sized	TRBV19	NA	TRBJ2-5	CASSIDWEETQYF	TGTGCCAGTAGTATAGATTGGGAAGAGACCCAGTACTTC
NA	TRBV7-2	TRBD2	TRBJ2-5	CASSSVAGETQYF	TGTGCCAGCAGCTCCGTAGCGGGAGAGACCCAGTACTTC
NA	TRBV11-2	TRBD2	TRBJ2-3	CASSPPSAGDMGGTDTQYF	TGTGCCAGCAGCCCCCCGTCTGCGGGAGATATGGGGGGGACAGATACGCAGTATTTT
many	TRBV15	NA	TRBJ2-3	CATSTQGRLTDTQYF	TGTGCCACCAGCACCCAGGGACGTTTAACAGATACGCAGTATTTT
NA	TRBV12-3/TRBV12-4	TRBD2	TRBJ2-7	CASTPAGRVGKQYF	TGTGCCAGCACCCCCGCCGGGAGGGTCGGGAAGCAGTACTTC
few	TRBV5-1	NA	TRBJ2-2	CASSSTGTANTGELFF	TGCGCCAGCAGCTCAACCGGGACTGCGAACACCGGGGAGCTGTTTTTT
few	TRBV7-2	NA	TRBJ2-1	CASSFGPIAYNEQFF	TGTGCCAGCAGCTTCGGGCCCATCGCCTACAATGAGCAGTTCTTC
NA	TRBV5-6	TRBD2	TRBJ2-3	CASSLGTSGDTDTQYF	TGTGCCAGCAGCTTGGGGACTAGCGGGGACACAGATACGCAGTATTTT
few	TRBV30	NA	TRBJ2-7	CAVGGLHYEQYF	TGTGCCGTGGGGGGCCTTCACTACGAGCAGTACTTC
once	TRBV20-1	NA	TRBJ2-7	CSARDTILTYEQYF	TGCAGTGCTAGAGATACGATTCTTACCTACGAGCAGTACTTC
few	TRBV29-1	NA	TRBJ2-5	CSVEEGDFGTQYF	TGCAGCGTTGAAGAGGGGGACTTTGGGACCCAGTACTTC
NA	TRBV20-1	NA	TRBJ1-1	CSARERENTEAFF	TGCAGTGCTAGAGAACGGGAGAACACTGAAGCTTTCTTT
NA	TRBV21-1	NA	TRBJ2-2	CASTTSGMNTEELFF	TGTGCCAGCACGACTAGCGGGATGAACACCGAGGAGCTGTTTTTT
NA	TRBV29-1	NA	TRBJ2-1	CSAAARRYNEQFF	TGCAGCGCTGCCGCACGGCGATACAATGAGCAGTTCTTC
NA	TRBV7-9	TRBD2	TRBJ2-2	CASSSSGGYTGELFF	TGTGCCAGCAGTTCTAGCGGAGGTTACACCGGGGAGCTGTTTTTT
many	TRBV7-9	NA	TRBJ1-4	CASSLASHATNEKLFF	TGTGCCAGCAGCTTAGCCAGTCACGCAACTAATGAAAAACTGTTTTTT
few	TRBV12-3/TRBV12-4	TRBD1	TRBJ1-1	CASRTGAVEAFF	TGTGCCAGCAGAACAGGGGCGGTTGAAGCTTTCTTT
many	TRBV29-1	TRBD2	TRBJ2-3	CSVAGLGGYTQYF	TGCAGCGTTGCGGGACTAGGGGGGTATACGCAGTATTTT
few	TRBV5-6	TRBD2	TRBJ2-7	CASSLTREYSYEQYF	TGTGCCAGCAGCTTGACGCGGGAGTACTCCTACGAGCAGTACTTC
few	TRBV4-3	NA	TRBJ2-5	CASSRGIGASETQYF	TGCGCCAGCAGCCGAGGGATTGGGGCGAGTGAGACCCAGTACTTC
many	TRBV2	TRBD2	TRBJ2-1	CATSLLAGVNEQFF	TGTGCCACCAGTCTGTTAGCGGGAGTCAATGAGCAGTTCTTC
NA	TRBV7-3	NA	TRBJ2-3	CASSLSGLGNTDTQYF	TGTGCCAGCAGCTTAAGTGGGTTGGGGAACACAGATACGCAGTATTTT
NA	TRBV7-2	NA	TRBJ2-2	CASSLRYRELFF	TGTGCCAGCAGCTTAAGATATAGGGAGCTGTTTTTT
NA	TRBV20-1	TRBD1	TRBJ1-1	CSARATGTNTEAFF	TGCAGTGCTAGGGCGACAGGGACGAACACTGAAGCTTTCTTT
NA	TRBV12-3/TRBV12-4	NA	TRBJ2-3	CASSFRRGNLEDTQYF	TGTGCCAGCAGTTTCCGGCGGGGCAACCTCGAAGATACGCAGTATTTT
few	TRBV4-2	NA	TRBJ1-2	CASSHRTLYGYTF	TGTGCCAGCAGCCACAGAACCCTCTATGGCTACACCTTC
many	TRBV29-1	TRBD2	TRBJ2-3	CSLSLTSGKTDTQYF	TGCAGCCTAAGCCTTACTAGCGGGAAAACAGATACGCAGTATTTT
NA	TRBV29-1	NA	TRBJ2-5	CSVEDPPGVKTQYF	TGCAGCGTTGAAGATCCCCCAGGGGTGAAGACCCAGTACTTC
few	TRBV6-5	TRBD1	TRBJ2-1	CASSYSTPDRSDYNEQFF	TGTGCCAGCAGTTACTCGACCCCGGACAGGTCGGACTACAATGAGCAGTTCTTC
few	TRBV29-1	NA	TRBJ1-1	CSGQATEAFF	TGCAGCGGACAGGCCACTGAAGCTTTCTTT
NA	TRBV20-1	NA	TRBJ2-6	CSARDQGAGASGANVLTF	TGCAGTGCTAGAGATCAAGGGGCGGGGGCCTCTGGGGCCAACGTCCTGACTTTC
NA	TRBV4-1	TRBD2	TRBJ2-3	CASSQEGHSGARDTQYF	TGCGCCAGCAGCCAAGAGGGGCATAGCGGGGCCCGCGATACGCAGTATTTT
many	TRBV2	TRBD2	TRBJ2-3	CASKALAGEIADTQYF	TGTGCCAGCAAGGCGCTAGCGGGAGAAATCGCAGATACGCAGTATTTT